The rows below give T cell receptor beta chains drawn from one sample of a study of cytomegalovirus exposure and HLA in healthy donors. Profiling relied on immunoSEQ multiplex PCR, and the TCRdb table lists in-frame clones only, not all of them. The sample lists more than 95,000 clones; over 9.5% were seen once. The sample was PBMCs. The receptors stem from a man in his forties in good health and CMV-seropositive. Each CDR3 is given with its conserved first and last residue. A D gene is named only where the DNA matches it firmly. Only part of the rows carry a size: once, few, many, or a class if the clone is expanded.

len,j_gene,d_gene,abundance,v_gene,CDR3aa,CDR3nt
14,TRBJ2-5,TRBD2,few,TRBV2,CASSWTSGRETQYF,TGTGCCAGCAGTTGGACTAGCGGGAGGGAGACCCAGTACTTC
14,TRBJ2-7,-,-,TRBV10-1,CASSDPTSSYEQYF,TGCGCCAGCAGTGATCCGACTAGCTCCTACGAGCAGTACTTC
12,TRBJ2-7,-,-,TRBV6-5,CASSQDGDEQYF,TGTGCCAGCAGCCAGGACGGGGACGAGCAGTACTTC
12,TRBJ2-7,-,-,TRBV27,CASTGLPGEQYF,TGTGCCAGCACGGGACTCCCCGGCGAGCAGTACTTC
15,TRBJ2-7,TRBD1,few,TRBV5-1,CASSLLTGEPYEQYF,TGCGCCAGCAGCTTATTGACAGGGGAGCCCTACGAGCAGTACTTC
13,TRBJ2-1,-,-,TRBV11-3,CASSLGQVAEQFF,TGTGCCAGCAGCTTAGGTCAGGTTGCTGAGCAGTTCTTC
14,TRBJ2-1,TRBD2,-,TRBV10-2,CATRRTSDYNEQFF,TGCGCCACCCGGAGGACTAGCGACTACAATGAGCAGTTCTTC
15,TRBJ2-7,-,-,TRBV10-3,CAIKEGAGVDYEQYF,TGTGCCATCAAAGAAGGGGCAGGGGTCGACTACGAGCAGTACTTC
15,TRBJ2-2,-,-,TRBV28,CASSLGLANTGELFF,TGTGCCAGCAGTTTAGGCCTAGCGAACACCGGGGAGCTGTTTTTT
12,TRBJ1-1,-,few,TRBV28,CASSLIWREAFF,TGTGCCAGCAGTTTAATTTGGAGGGAAGCTTTCTTT
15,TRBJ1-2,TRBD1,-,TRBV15,CATSRDRDRETGYTF,TGTGCCACCAGCAGAGATCGGGACAGGGAGACGGGCTACACCTTC
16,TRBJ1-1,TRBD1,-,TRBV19,CASSIGGSRGRTEAFF,TGTGCCAGTAGTATAGGTGGGAGCAGGGGGCGTACTGAAGCTTTCTTT
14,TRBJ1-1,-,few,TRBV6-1,CASSMGHLNTEAFF,TGTGCCAGCAGTATGGGACATCTGAACACTGAAGCTTTCTTT
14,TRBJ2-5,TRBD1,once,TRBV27,CASRPRQGAGAQYF,TGTGCCAGCAGACCCCGACAGGGGGCTGGGGCCCAGTACTTC
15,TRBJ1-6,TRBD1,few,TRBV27,CASRMQGANNSPLHF,TGTGCCAGCAGAATGCAGGGGGCGAATAATTCACCCCTCCACTTT
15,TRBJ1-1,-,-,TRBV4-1,CASSQDSGMNTEAFF,TGCGCCAGCAGCCAAGATTCAGGTATGAACACTGAAGCTTTCTTT
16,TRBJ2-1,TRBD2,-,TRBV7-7,CASSKHPSGSENEQFF,TGTGCTAGCAGCAAACACCCTAGCGGGAGTGAAAATGAGCAGTTCTTC
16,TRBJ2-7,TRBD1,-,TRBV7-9,CASSLARGTESYEQYF,TGTGCCAGCAGCTTAGCTAGGGGGACAGAGAGTTACGAGCAGTACTTC
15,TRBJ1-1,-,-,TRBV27,CASSFGGRGNTEAFF,TGTGCCAGCAGTTTCGGTGGCCGCGGGAACACTGAAGCTTTCTTT
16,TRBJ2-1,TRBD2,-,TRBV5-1,CASSLPGTSGAVEQFF,TGCGCCAGCAGCCTCCCCGGGACTAGTGGTGCTGTTGAGCAGTTCTTC
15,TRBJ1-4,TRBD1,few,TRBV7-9,CASSLYGRGHEKLFF,TGTGCCAGCAGCTTATACGGGAGGGGGCACGAAAAACTGTTTTTT
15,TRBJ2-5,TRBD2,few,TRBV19,CASSPGLAGKETQYF,TGTGCCAGTAGTCCGGGACTAGCGGGAAAGGAGACCCAGTACTTC
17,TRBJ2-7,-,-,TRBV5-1,CASSWGSGQGGPYEQYF,TGCGCCAGCAGCTGGGGATCGGGCCAGGGAGGTCCCTACGAGCAGTACTTC